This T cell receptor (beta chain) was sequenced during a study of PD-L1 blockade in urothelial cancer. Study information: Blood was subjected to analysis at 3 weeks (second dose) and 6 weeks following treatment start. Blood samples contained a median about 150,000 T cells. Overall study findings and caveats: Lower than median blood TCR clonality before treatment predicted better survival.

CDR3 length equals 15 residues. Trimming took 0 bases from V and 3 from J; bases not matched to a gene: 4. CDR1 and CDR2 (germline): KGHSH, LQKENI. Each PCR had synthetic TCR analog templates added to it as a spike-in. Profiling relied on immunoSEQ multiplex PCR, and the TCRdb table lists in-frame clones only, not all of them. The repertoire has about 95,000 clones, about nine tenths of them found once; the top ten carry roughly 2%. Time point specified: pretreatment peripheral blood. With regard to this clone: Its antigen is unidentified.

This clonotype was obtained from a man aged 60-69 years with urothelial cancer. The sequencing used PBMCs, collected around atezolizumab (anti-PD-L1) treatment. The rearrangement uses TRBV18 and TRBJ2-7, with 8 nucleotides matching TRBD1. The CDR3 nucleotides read TGTGCCAGCTCACCACCGACAGGGGCGAGCTACGAGCAGTACTTC. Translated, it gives CASSPPTGASYEQYF.